Given below is one TCR beta chain in context. This sample is drawn from a study of blood T cell repertoires in COVID-19. Only in-frame clones appear in the TCRdb table, and some are missing; sequencing was by immunoSEQ multiplex PCR. The table includes 250,000 to 300,000 clones, about 91% detected once. Germline CDR1 is MGHRA and CDR2 is YSYEKL. Deletions cut 3 bases from V and 3 bases from J, with 13 bases between. This CDR3 spans 15 amino acids. This receptor was taken from a human donor in a cohort exposed to, infected with or recovered from COVID-19 (not recorded which). The donor label of this sample is uncertain. The sequenced sample consisted of PBMCs or T cells enriched from blood (not recorded which). V and J are TRBV4-1 and TRBJ2-3, with no clear D. CDR3 sequence (DNA): TGCGCCAGCAGCCACGTGAAGCTAGAAACAGATACGCAGTATTTT. This sequence encodes CASSHVKLETDTQYF.